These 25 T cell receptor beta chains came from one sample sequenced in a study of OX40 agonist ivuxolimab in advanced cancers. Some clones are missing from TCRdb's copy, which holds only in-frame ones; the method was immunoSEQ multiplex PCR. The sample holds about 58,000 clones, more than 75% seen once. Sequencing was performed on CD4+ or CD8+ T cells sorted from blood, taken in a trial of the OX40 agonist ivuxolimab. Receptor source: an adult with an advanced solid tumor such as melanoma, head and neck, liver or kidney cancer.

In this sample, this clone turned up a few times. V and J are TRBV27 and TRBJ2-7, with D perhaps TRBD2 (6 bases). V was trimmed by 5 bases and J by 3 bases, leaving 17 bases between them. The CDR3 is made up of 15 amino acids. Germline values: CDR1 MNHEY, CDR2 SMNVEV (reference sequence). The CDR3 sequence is CASSRRTGGIYEQYF. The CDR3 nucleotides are TGTGCCAGCAGTCGACGGACTGGCGGGATCTACGAGCAGTACTTC.

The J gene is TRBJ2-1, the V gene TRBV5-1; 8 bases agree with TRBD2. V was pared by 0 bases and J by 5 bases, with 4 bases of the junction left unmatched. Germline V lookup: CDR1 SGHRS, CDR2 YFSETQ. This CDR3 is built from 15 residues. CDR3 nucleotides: TGCGCCAGCAGCTTGGCCCCGGGAGGGCACAATGAGCAGTTCTTC. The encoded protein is CASSLAPGGHNEQFF.

The CDR3 reads CASSFAGGASYEQYF. The CDR3 DNA is TGTGCCAGCAGTTTTGCGGGAGGGGCCTCCTACGAGCAGTACTTC. V and J are TRBV28 and TRBJ2-7, with 9 bases identical to TRBD2. Looked up from germline, CDR1 is MDHEN and CDR2 is SYDVKM. The CDR3 runs 15 residues. J lost 0 bases, V lost 3 bases, and 3 bases had no gene match.

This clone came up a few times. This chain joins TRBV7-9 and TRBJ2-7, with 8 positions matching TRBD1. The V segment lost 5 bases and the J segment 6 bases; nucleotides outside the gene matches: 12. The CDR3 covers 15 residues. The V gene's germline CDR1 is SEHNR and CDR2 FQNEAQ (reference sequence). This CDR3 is CASSVTGDRLREQYF. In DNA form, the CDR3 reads TGTGCCAGCAGCGTTACGGGGGACAGGCTACGCGAGCAGTACTTC.

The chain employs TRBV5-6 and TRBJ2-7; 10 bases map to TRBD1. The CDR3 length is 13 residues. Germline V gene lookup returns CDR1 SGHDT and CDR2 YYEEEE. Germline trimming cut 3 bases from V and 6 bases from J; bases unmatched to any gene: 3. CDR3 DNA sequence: TGTGCCAGCAGCTCCTGGACAGGGGGCGAGCAGTACTTC. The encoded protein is CASSSWTGGEQYF.

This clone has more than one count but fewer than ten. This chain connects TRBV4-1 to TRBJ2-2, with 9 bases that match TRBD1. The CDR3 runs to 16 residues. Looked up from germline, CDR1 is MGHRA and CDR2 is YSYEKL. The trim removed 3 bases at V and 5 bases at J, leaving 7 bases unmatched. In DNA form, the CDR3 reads TGCGCCAGCAGCCAGGAACCGGGACAGGGAACCGGGGAGCTGTTTTTT. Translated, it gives CASSQEPGQGTGELFF.

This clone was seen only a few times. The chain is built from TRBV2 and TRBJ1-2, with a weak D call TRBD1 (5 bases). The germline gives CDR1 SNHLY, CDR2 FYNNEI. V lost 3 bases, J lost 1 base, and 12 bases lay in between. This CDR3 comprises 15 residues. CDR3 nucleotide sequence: TGTGCCAGCAGTGATAGTAAAGGGGTTAACTATGGCTACACCTTC. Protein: CASSDSKGVNYGYTF.

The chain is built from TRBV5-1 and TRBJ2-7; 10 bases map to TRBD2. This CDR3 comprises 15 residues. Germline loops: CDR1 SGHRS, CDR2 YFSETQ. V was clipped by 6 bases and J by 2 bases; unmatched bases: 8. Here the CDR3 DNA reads TGCGCCAGCACCCTTAGCGGGGGGCGCCCCTACGAGCAGTACTTC. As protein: CASTLSGGRPYEQYF.

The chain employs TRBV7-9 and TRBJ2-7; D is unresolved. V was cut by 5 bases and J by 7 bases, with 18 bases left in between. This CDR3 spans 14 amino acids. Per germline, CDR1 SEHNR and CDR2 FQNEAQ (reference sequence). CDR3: CASSPISLHGEQYF. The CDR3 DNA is TGTGCCAGCAGCCCTATATCTCTCCATGGGGAGCAGTACTTC.

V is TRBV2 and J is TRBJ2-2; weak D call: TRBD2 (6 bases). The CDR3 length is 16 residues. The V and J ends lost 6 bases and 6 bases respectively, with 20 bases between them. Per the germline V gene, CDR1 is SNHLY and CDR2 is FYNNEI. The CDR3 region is CASSFGGEFRAGELFF. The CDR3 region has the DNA TGTGCCAGCAGCTTCGGAGGGGAATTTAGGGCCGGGGAGCTGTTTTTT.

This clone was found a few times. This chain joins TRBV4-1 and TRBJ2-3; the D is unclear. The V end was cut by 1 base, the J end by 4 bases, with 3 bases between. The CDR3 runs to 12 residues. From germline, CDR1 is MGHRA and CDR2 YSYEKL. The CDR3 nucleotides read TGCGCCAGCAGCCAAGTTTCAGATACGCAGTATTTT. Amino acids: CASSQVSDTQYF.

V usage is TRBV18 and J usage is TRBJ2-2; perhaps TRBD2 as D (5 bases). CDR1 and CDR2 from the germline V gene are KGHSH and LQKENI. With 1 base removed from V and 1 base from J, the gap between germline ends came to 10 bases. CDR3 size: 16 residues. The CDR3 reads CASSPLSRGNTGELFF. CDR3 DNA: TGTGCCAGCTCACCACTGTCACGGGGGAACACCGGGGAGCTGTTTTTT.

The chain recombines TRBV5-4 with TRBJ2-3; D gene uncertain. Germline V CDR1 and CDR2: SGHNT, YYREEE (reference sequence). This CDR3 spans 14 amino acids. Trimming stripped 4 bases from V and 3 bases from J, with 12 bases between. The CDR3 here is CASSPQQNTDTQYF. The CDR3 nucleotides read TGTGCCAGCAGCCCCCAGCAGAATACAGATACGCAGTATTTT.

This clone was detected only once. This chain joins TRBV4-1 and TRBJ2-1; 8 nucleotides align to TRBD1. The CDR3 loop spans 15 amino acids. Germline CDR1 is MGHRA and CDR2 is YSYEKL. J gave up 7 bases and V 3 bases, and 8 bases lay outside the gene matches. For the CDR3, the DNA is TGCGCCAGCAGCCAGTCGGACAGGGTAGGGAATGAGCAGTTCTTC. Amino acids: CASSQSDRVGNEQFF.

This CDR3 is CASSPWVGSPLHF. Written as DNA, the CDR3 is TGTGCCAGCAGTCCCTGGGTCGGTTCACCCCTCCACTTT. The V gene is TRBV28, the J gene TRBJ1-6; D is uncertain. Per the germline V gene, CDR1 is MDHEN and CDR2 is SYDVKM. The V end was cut by 5 bases, the J end by 9 bases, with 11 bases between. CDR3 length: 13 residues.

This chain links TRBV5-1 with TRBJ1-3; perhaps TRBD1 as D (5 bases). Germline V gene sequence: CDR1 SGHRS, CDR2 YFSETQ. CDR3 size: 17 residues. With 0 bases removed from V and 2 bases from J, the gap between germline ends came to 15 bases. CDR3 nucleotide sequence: TGCGCCAGCAGCTTGGACGGAGGCGGGGGAGCTGGAAACACCATATATTTT. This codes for CASSLDGGGGAGNTIYF.

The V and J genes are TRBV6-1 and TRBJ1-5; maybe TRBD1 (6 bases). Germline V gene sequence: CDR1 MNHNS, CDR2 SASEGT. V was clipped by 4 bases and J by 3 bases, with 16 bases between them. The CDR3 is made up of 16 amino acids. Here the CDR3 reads CASSVIGGRINQPQHF. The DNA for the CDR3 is TGTGCCAGCAGTGTTATAGGGGGACGGATCAATCAGCCCCAGCATTTT.

The CDR3 DNA reads as TGTGCCAGCAGTTTAAGCCCCACAGTCGGAACCCTCCACTTT. It encodes CASSLSPTVGTLHF. V gene TRBV27 combines with J gene TRBJ1-6, with D unclear. This CDR3 comprises 14 residues. The V gene's germline CDR1 is MNHEY and CDR2 SMNVEV (reference sequence). V lost 2 bases to trimming and J lost 14 bases, with 16 bases between them.

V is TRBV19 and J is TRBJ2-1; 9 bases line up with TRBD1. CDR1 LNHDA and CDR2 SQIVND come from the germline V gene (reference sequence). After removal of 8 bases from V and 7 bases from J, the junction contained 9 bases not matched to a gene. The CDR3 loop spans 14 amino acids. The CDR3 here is CASSSRQGGNEQFF. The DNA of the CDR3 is TGTGCCAGTTCGTCCCGACAGGGGGGGAATGAGCAGTTCTTC.

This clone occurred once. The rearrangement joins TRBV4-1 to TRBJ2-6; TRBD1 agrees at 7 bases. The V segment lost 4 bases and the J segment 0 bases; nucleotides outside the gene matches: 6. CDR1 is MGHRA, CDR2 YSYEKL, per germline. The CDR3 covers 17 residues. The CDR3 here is CASSRGQQNSGANVLTF. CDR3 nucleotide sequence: TGCGCCAGCAGCCGGGGACAGCAAAACTCTGGGGCCAACGTCCTGACTTTC.

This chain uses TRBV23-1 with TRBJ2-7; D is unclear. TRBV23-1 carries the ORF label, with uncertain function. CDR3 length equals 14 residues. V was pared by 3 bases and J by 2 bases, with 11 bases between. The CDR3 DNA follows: TGCGCCAGCAGTCACCGTTCTGGTACCTACGAGCAGTACTTC. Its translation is CASSHRSGTYEQYF.

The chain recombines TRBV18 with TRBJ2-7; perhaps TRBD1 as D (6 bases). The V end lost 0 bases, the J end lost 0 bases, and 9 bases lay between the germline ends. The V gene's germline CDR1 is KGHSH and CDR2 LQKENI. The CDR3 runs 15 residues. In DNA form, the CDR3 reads TGTGCCAGCTCACCACCAAGGACAGACTCCTACGAGCAGTACTTC. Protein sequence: CASSPPRTDSYEQYF. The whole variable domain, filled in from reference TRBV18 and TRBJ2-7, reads NAGVMQNPRHLVRRRGQEARLRCSPMKGHSHVYWYRQLPEEGLKFMVYLQKENIIDESGMPKERFSAEFPKEGPSILRIQQVVRGDSAAYFCASSPPRTDSYEQYFGPGTRLTVT.

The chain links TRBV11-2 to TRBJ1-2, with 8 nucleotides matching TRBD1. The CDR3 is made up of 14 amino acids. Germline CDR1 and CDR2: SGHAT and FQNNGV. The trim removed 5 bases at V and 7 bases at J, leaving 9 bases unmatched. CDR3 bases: TGTGCCAGCAGCCCGGGCAGGACAGGGACTGGCTACACCTTC. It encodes CASSPGRTGTGYTF.

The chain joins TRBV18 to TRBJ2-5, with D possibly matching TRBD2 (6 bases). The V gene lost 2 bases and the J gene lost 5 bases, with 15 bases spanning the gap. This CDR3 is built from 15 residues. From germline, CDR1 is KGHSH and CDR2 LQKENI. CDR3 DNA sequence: TGTGCCAGCTCACCATCGCCGGGGGTCGGTGAGACCCAGTACTTC. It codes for CASSPSPGVGETQYF. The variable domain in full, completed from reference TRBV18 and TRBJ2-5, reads NAGVMQNPRHLVRRRGQEARLRCSPMKGHSHVYWYRQLPEEGLKFMVYLQKENIIDESGMPKERFSAEFPKEGPSILRIQQVVRGDSAAYFCASSPSPGVGETQYFGPGTRLLVL.

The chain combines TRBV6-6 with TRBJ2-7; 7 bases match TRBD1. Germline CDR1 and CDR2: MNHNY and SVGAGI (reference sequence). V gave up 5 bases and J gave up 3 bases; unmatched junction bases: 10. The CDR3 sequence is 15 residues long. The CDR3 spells CASSLQTGLFYEQYF. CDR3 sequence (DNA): TGTGCCAGCAGTCTACAGACAGGGTTATTCTACGAGCAGTACTTC.